Shown below are 17 T cell receptor beta chains from a single sample sequenced in a study of T-cell reconstitution after alpha-beta-depleted transplantation in children. Using unique molecular identifiers, the investigators prepared the TCRbeta library. TCRdb independently ran MiXCR on the PCR reads; one entry per CDR3 protein. The sample carries hundreds of thousands of distinct CDR3 sequences, 16% recorded once. This sample comprised PBMCs, mostly from graft donor cells, obtained 360 days after TCRalphabeta/CD19-depleted stem cell transplant. Every receptor here comes from a male patient under 18 who had a stem cell transplant for acute lymphoblastic leukemia, so the T cells may come from the graft donor.

This clonotype was seen a few times. The gene calls are TRBV15 and TRBJ2-3, with D possibly called TRBD1 or TRBD2 (5 bases each). The CDR3 loop spans 13 amino acids. Germline V gives CDR1 LNHNV, CDR2 YYDKDF (reference sequence). V gave up 7 bases and J gave up 0 bases, with 8 bases separating them. The CDR3 loop is CATMGPSTDTQYF. The CDR3 DNA follows: TGTGCCACCATGGGACCTAGCACAGATACGCAGTATTTT.

The CDR3 DNA sequence: TGTGCCAGCAGCTACGGACTAGCGGAGAGCTCCTACGAGCAGTACTTC. It codes for CASSYGLAESSYEQYF. The chain recombines TRBV7-2 with TRBJ2-7; 10 bases fit TRBD2. The V gene's germline CDR1 is SGHTA and CDR2 FQGNSA. J lost 0 bases, V lost 4 bases, and 6 bases had no gene match. This CDR3 region has 16 residues.

This clonotype was picked up many times. The chain is built from TRBV4-1 and TRBJ1-4, with D perhaps TRBD1 (5 bases). From germline, CDR1 is MGHRA and CDR2 YSYEKL. The CDR3 consists of 16 residues. With 1 base removed from V and 8 bases from J, the gap between germline ends came to 17 bases. The chain's CDR3 is CASSQGDGYPGEKLFF. The CDR3 nucleotides read TGCGCCAGCAGCCAAGGGGACGGATACCCGGGAGAAAAACTGTTTTTT.

The chain employs TRBV27 and TRBJ1-5; no definite D call. CDR1 and CDR2 (germline): MNHEY, SMNVEV (reference sequence). The germline V and J ends were trimmed by 3 bases and 7 bases, with 16 bases remaining between them. The CDR3 runs 15 residues. CDR3 DNA sequence: TGTGCCAGCAGTTTGAACCGACTCAATCACCAGCCCCAGCATTTT. Translated: CASSLNRLNHQPQHF.

This clonotype was detected a few times. This sequence joins TRBV11-1 and TRBJ2-7, with a tentative D call TRBD2 (6 bases). This CDR3 has 13 amino acids. Germline CDR1 and CDR2: SGHAT and FQDESV (reference sequence). V was cut by 7 bases and J by 1 base, with 11 bases left in between. This CDR3 is CASTFGGSYEQYF. Written as DNA, the CDR3 is TGTGCCAGCACCTTTGGGGGGTCCTACGAGCAGTACTTC.

This clonotype was observed a handful of times. J is TRBJ2-7 and V is TRBV12-3 or TRBV12-4, with 10 positions matching TRBD2. The CDR3 covers 15 residues. Trimming at V came to 3 bases and at J to 11 bases, leaving 13 bases not matched to a gene. CDR3 nucleotide sequence: TGTGCCAGCAGTTTTTCACTAGCGGGACTCCCGCAAGAGTACTTC. Amino acid sequence: CASSFSLAGLPQEYF.

The chain uses TRBV11-2 and TRBJ2-7; TRBD2 matches 9 bases. V shed 0 bases, J shed 3 bases, and the junction held 6 bases outside the gene matches. This CDR3 contains 16 residues. CDR1 is SGHAT and CDR2 is FQNNGV in the germline V gene. The CDR3 DNA sequence: TGTGCCAGCAGCTTAGATACTAGCGGGCCAGTCTACGAGCAGTACTTC. Translating it yields CASSLDTSGPVYEQYF.

A few counts support this clonotype. V gene TRBV6-5 combines with J gene TRBJ2-1, with TRBD1 matching over 7 bases. Trimming at V came to 3 bases and at J to 2 bases, leaving 7 bases not matched to a gene. The CDR3 consists of 16 residues. Per the germline V gene, CDR1 is MNHEY and CDR2 is SVGAGI. The CDR3 region has the DNA TGTGCCAGCAGTTATCCAGGGGGTGGACCCTACAATGAGCAGTTCTTC. It specifies CASSYPGGGPYNEQFF.

This rearrangement joins TRBV7-9 to TRBJ1-1; 12 positions match TRBD1. CDR1 and CDR2 (germline): SEHNR, FQNEAQ (reference sequence). After removal of 4 bases from V and 1 base from J, the junction contained 4 bases not matched to a gene. There are 16 residues in the CDR3. The CDR3 here is CASSWGQGAGNTEAFF. For the CDR3, the DNA is TGTGCCAGCAGCTGGGGACAGGGGGCCGGGAACACTGAAGCTTTCTTT.

The chain is built from TRBV2 and TRBJ2-5; 9 positions match TRBD1. V was clipped by 6 bases and J by 3 bases; unmatched bases: 5. This CDR3 comprises 14 residues. Germline V lookup: CDR1 SNHLY, CDR2 FYNNEI. The DNA for the CDR3 is TGTGCCAGCAGCAAAACAGGGGGCGAAGAGACCCAGTACTTC. Amino acid sequence: CASSKTGGEETQYF.

The chain couples TRBV10-3 to TRBJ2-3; D remains ambiguous. Trimming stripped 0 bases from V and 8 bases from J, with 6 bases between. CDR1 is ENHRY and CDR2 is SYGVKD in the germline V gene. The CDR3 is made up of 12 amino acids. CDR3 protein: CAISESLVTQYF. CDR3 in DNA: TGTGCCATCAGTGAGTCCCTAGTTACGCAGTATTTT.

This clonotype was found a few times. The rearrangement uses TRBV6-5 and TRBJ1-5, with a possible D match to TRBD1 (6 bases). V was shortened by 7 bases and J by 3 bases, with 19 bases between the two germline ends. Germline values: CDR1 MNHEY, CDR2 SVGAGI. The CDR3 consists of 16 residues. The CDR3 spells CASNRRQASYNQPQHF. Written as DNA, the CDR3 is TGTGCCAGCAACCGAAGACAGGCATCCTACAATCAGCCCCAGCATTTT.

In this sample, this clonotype turned up a few times. V gene TRBV7-9 combines with J gene TRBJ1-1, with D perhaps matching TRBD1 (6 bases). The CDR3 covers 16 residues. With 4 bases removed from V and 0 bases from J, the gap between germline ends came to 15 bases. Germline V CDR1 and CDR2: SEHNR, FQNEAQ (reference sequence). The CDR3 nucleotides read TGTGCCAGCAGCTCGCGAGGCGGACAGATGAACACTGAAGCTTTCTTT. Amino acid sequence: CASSSRGGQMNTEAFF.

This clonotype was seen only a few times. The chain has TRBV30 and TRBJ2-3, with TRBD2 identical over 7 bases. Trimming cost V 4 bases and J 2 bases; bases outside gene matches: 9. There are 15 residues in the CDR3. Germline V gives CDR1 GTSNPN, CDR2 SVGIG (reference sequence). The CDR3 here is CAWMRWSGVTDTQYF. DNA for the CDR3: TGTGCCTGGATGAGGTGGAGCGGGGTCACAGATACGCAGTATTTT.

V usage is TRBV29-1 and J usage is TRBJ2-1; D ambiguous. The CDR3 has 15 residues. Germline-derived CDR1 and CDR2 are SQVTM and ANQGSEA. The germline V and J ends were trimmed by 1 base and 4 bases, with 14 bases remaining between them. Here the CDR3 reads CSVEGQNPPYNEQFF. In nucleotides, the CDR3 is TGCAGCGTTGAAGGCCAGAATCCTCCGTACAATGAGCAGTTCTTC.

A few counts support this clonotype. The V call is TRBV11-2, the J call TRBJ2-1, with TRBD1 identical over 8 bases. CDR3 length: 15 residues. Germline V gene data show CDR1 as SGHAT and CDR2 as FQNNGV. J was trimmed by 7 bases and V by 0 bases; bases with no gene match: 5. The CDR3 spells CASSLDRGHRNEQFF. Written as DNA, the CDR3 is TGTGCCAGCAGCTTAGACAGGGGGCATAGAAATGAGCAGTTCTTC.

The chain is built from TRBV5-8 and TRBJ1-2; no reliable D call. The CDR3 extends over 14 amino acids. Trimming left V 0 bases short and J 4 bases short, with 10 bases between. Germline assignment: CDR1 SGHTS and CDR2 YDEGEE. CDR3 nucleotide sequence: TGTGCCAGCAGCTTGGATGGTCGGGTCTATGGCTACACCTTC. This translates into CASSLDGRVYGYTF.